The rows below give T cell receptor beta chains drawn from one sample of a study of siplizumab effects on memory and regulatory T cells. Using immunoSEQ multiplex PCR, the repertoire was profiled, and TCRdb retains in-frame clones only, with some absent. The table records fewer than 65,000 clones, about 93% of them present only once. Sequencing was performed on CD8+ T cells sorted from blood. Receptor source: a human donor in good health. The CDR3 runs from the conserved cysteine through the conserved F or W. A D gene is named only where the DNA matches it firmly. Expanded clones are given a class, and other clones once, few, many or no size at all.

TRBV4-1	TRBJ2-5	.	15	.	CASSQATASQETQYF	TGCGCCAGCAGCCAAGCGACAGCGAGCCAAGAGACCCAGTACTTC
TRBV10-2	TRBJ1-5	.	13	.	CASRPGDNQPQHF	TGCGCCAGCAGACCAGGAGATAATCAGCCCCAGCATTTT
TRBV13	TRBJ2-1	TRBD2	16	.	CASSSRQGGRYNEQFF	TGTGCCAGCAGCTCCCGTCAGGGCGGGAGGTACAATGAGCAGTTCTTC
TRBV4-1	TRBJ2-7	.	15	.	CASSHNVGAAYEQYF	TGCGCCAGCAGCCATAACGTAGGTGCCGCCTACGAGCAGTACTTC
TRBV27	TRBJ2-2	.	16	.	CASSLSMGGSTGELFF	TGTGCCAGCAGTTTATCGATGGGGGGATCCACCGGGGAGCTGTTTTTT
TRBV19	TRBJ1-1	.	10	.	CASSGQQAFF	TGTGCCAGTAGTGGACAACAAGCTTTCTTT
TRBV21-1	TRBJ2-7	.	17	.	CASIPTLEDREPYEQYF	TGTGCCAGCATCCCCACCCTAGAAGACAGGGAACCCTACGAGCAGTACTTC
TRBV4-1	TRBJ2-3	TRBD2	19	once	CASSQNPGTSGRNTDTQYF	TGCGCCAGCAGCCAAAACCCCGGGACTAGCGGGCGCAACACAGATACGCAGTATTTT
TRBV7-8	TRBJ2-7	.	14	.	CASSPRLPEDEQYF	TGTGCCAGCAGCCCACGGTTGCCGGAGGACGAGCAGTACTTC
TRBV19	TRBJ1-1	TRBD1	15	.	CASSGTVDMNTEAFF	TGTGCCAGTAGTGGGACAGTTGACATGAACACTGAAGCTTTCTTT
TRBV6-5	TRBJ2-1	.	11	once	CASSYQAEQFF	TGTGCCAGCAGTTACCAGGCAGAGCAGTTCTTC
TRBV9	TRBJ2-1	TRBD2	17	once	CASSVKATSGVNNEQFF	TGTGCCAGCAGCGTTAAGGCGACTAGCGGAGTGAACAATGAGCAGTTCTTC
TRBV27	TRBJ2-1	.	17	once	CASSIELGSDPYNEQFF	TGTGCCAGCAGTATTGAACTGGGGAGCGACCCCTACAATGAGCAGTTCTTC
TRBV10-2	TRBJ2-5	.	16	.	CASSESYRSLAETQYF	TGCGCCAGCAGTGAGTCGTATAGGAGTCTAGCGGAGACCCAGTACTTC
TRBV18	TRBJ2-7	TRBD2	16	once	CASPPPLAGGPYEQYF	TGTGCCAGCCCACCCCCGTTAGCGGGAGGGCCCTACGAGCAGTACTTC
TRBV11-1	TRBJ2-2	.	15	.	CASSRGFANTGELFF	TGTGCCAGCAGCCGGGGGTTCGCGAACACCGGGGAGCTGTTTTTT
TRBV7-9	TRBJ2-1	TRBD2	16	.	CASSAPEEHSGRAEFF	TGTGCCAGCAGCGCCCCCGAAGAACATAGCGGGAGGGCAGAGTTCTTC
TRBV28	TRBJ2-1	.	16	.	CASSLGAFNSYNEQFF	TGTGCCAGCAGTTTGGGGGCCTTTAACTCCTACAATGAGCAGTTCTTC
TRBV10-1	TRBJ2-3	TRBD2	14	.	CASSTGGGPDTQYF	TGCGCCAGCAGCACCGGGGGAGGGCCAGATACGCAGTATTTT
TRBV5-6	TRBJ2-1	.	15	.	CASSATYSSYNEQFF	TGTGCCAGCAGCGCAACTTACAGCTCCTACAATGAGCAGTTCTTC
TRBV19	TRBJ2-7	.	15	.	CASSLAAETIYEQYF	TGTGCCAGTAGTTTGGCGGCAGAGACTATCTACGAGCAGTACTTC
TRBV19	TRBJ2-6	.	19	.	CASSLKRLVLDPGANVLTF	TGTGCCAGTAGCCTAAAGAGACTAGTTTTGGACCCTGGGGCCAACGTCCTGACTTTC
TRBV28	TRBJ1-2	TRBD1	14	.	CASSSYRDSYGYTF	TGTGCCAGCAGTTCCTACCGGGACAGCTATGGCTACACCTTC
TRBV19	TRBJ2-1	.	15	.	CASSIASGVNNEQFF	TGTGCCAGTAGTATAGCATCCGGGGTGAACAATGAGCAGTTCTTC
TRBV7-2	TRBJ2-1	.	13	.	CASSSGLYNEQFF	TGTGCCAGCAGCTCCGGACTGTACAATGAGCAGTTCTTC
TRBV25-1	TRBJ1-2	TRBD1	16	.	CASSERPGQGVGGYTF	TGTGCCAGCAGTGAACGGCCGGGACAGGGGGTTGGTGGCTACACCTTC
TRBV4-1	TRBJ2-7	.	14	.	CASSQEPSSYEQYF	TGCGCCAGCAGCCAAGAACCCAGCTCCTACGAGCAGTACTTC
TRBV5-4	TRBJ2-7	TRBD1	13	.	CASSLDRGPEQYF	TGTGCCAGCAGCTTAGACAGGGGGCCCGAGCAGTACTTC
TRBV19	TRBJ1-4	TRBD1	17	once	CASSDRARQGANEKLFF	TGTGCCAGTAGTGATCGGGCAAGACAGGGAGCAAATGAAAAACTGTTTTTT
TRBV2	TRBJ1-5	.	15	.	CASRGGLNSNQPQHF	TGTGCCAGCAGAGGGGGACTAAATAGCAATCAGCCCCAGCATTTT
TRBV7-9	TRBJ2-1	.	11	.	CASSFLFGQFF	TGTGCCAGCAGCTTCCTATTCGGGCAGTTCTTC
TRBV29-1	TRBJ2-1	.	14	.	CSVERRASYNEQFF	TGCAGCGTTGAGCGGCGGGCGTCCTACAATGAGCAGTTCTTC
TRBV28	TRBJ2-7	TRBD1	13	.	CANQGQGANEQYF	TGTGCCAACCAGGGACAGGGGGCCAACGAGCAGTACTTC
TRBV27	TRBJ2-3	.	14	.	CASSFFSGGDTQYF	TGTGCCAGCAGTTTTTTCTCGGGCGGAGATACGCAGTATTTT
TRBV30	TRBJ1-4	.	14	once	CAWRPGRPSQKLFF	TGTGCCTGGAGACCGGGCCGTCCGTCCCAAAAACTGTTTTTT
TRBV5-4	TRBJ2-7	TRBD2	15	.	CASSSTSGRSYEQYF	TGTGCCAGCAGCTCGACTAGCGGGAGGTCCTACGAGCAGTACTTC
TRBV11-2	TRBJ2-1	TRBD2	15	once	CASSFGGTSGREQFF	TGTGCCAGCAGCTTCGGGGGGACTAGCGGGAGAGAGCAGTTCTTC
TRBV5-8	TRBJ2-6	.	19	.	CASSTRRGQTISGANVLTF	TGTGCCAGCAGCACCCGGCGGGGACAAACAATCTCTGGGGCCAACGTCCTGACTTTC
TRBV28	TRBJ2-5	.	14	once	CASSFLPGQETQYF	TGTGCCAGCAGTTTCTTGCCGGGACAAGAGACCCAGTACTTC
TRBV4-1	TRBJ2-1	.	13	.	CASSQVRYNEQFF	TGCGCCAGCAGCCAAGTCCGATACAATGAGCAGTTCTTC
TRBV11-2	TRBJ2-5	.	13	.	CASSSENQETQYF	TGTGCCAGCAGCTCAGAGAACCAAGAGACCCAGTACTTC
TRBV14	TRBJ1-1	.	13	.	CASSLLRGVEAFF	TGTGCCAGCAGTCTATTACGGGGAGTTGAAGCTTTCTTT
TRBV9	TRBJ1-4	.	15	.	CASSVAPQLAGGLFF	TGTGCCAGCAGCGTAGCCCCCCAACTAGCGGGGGGACTGTTTTTT
TRBV6-5	TRBJ1-1	.	15	.	CASTAEWGANTEAFF	TGTGCCAGCACCGCAGAGTGGGGGGCTAACACTGAAGCTTTCTTT
TRBV19	TRBJ1-5	.	12	few	CASRDSNQPQHF	TGTGCCAGTAGAGATAGCAATCAGCCCCAGCATTTT
TRBV27	TRBJ2-1	.	16	.	CASSFILVGGPNEQFF	TGTGCCAGCAGTTTTATTTTAGTCGGGGGACCAAATGAGCAGTTCTTC
TRBV21-1	TRBJ2-7	.	14	.	CASLSGAGPYEQYF	TGTGCCAGCCTATCCGGGGCAGGACCCTACGAGCAGTACTTC
TRBV27	TRBJ2-7	.	14	.	CASRGTRLSYEQYF	TGTGCCAGCAGAGGGACACGCCTCTCCTACGAGCAGTACTTC
TRBV10-3	TRBJ2-7	.	13	.	CAISDGLGLEQYF	TGTGCCATCAGTGACGGCCTGGGCCTCGAGCAGTACTTC
TRBV27	TRBJ1-1	.	13	.	CASSGDGNTEAFF	TGTGCCAGCAGTGGGGACGGGAACACTGAAGCTTTCTTT
TRBV13	TRBJ2-5	TRBD2	16	.	CASSLGPAGVQETQYF	TGTGCCAGCAGCCTAGGTCCCGCGGGAGTTCAAGAGACCCAGTACTTC
TRBV2	TRBJ2-1	TRBD2	15	.	CASRREGGSYNEQFF	TGTGCCAGCAGACGGGAGGGGGGGTCCTACAATGAGCAGTTCTTC
TRBV7-9	TRBJ1-1	.	16	once	CASSLWNSQRGTEAFF	TGTGCCAGCAGCTTATGGAATTCCCAGCGAGGCACTGAAGCTTTCTTT
TRBV27	TRBJ1-1	TRBD1	16	.	CASRLLTGTGAVEAFF	TGTGCCAGCAGACTCCTGACCGGGACAGGGGCGGTTGAAGCTTTCTTT